One sample yielded the 24 T cell receptor beta chains listed below, sequenced in a study of regulatory T cells in long-lasting Graves disease. To make TCR beta libraries, researchers used iRepertoire HTBI primers and Arm-PCR of CDR3 regions. From the multiplex PCR reads, TCRdb called clonotypes with MiXCR, one entry per CDR3 protein. This table has about 470,000 distinct CDR3 sequences, less than 25% appearing once. This sample's time point: persistent/refractory GD, antithyroid drugs over 5 years with positive TRAb. Generation of the TCR library employed RNA extracted from PBMCs. The sample here was peripheral blood mononuclear cells (PBMCs), taken when the disease was refractory, from a patient treated with antithyroid drugs. The receptor set was obtained from a female donor with Graves disease.

A single count supports this clonotype. V and J are TRBV6-2 or TRBV6-3 and TRBJ2-2; TRBD2 matches at 11 bases. V lost 4 bases and J lost 6; bases outside the gene matches: 7. The CDR3 is made up of 16 amino acids. CDR1 and CDR2 (germline): MNHEY, SVGEGT. The CDR3 reads CASSSGLAVFAGELFF. The CDR3 DNA sequence: TGTGCCAGCAGTTCGGGACTAGCGGTTTTCGCCGGGGAGCTGTTTTTT.

The chain couples TRBV13 to TRBJ1-5; maybe TRBD1 (5 bases). V was pared by 5 bases and J by 2 bases, with 10 bases between. Germline V lookup: CDR1 PRHDT, CDR2 FYEKMQ (reference sequence). The CDR3 consists of 14 residues. The CDR3 reads CASSTRGGNQPQHF. In nucleotides, the CDR3 is TGTGCCAGCAGCACGAGGGGTGGCAATCAGCCCCAGCATTTT. Based on the CDR3 plus reference TRBV13 and TRBJ1-5, the full variable domain is AAGVIQSPRHLIKEKRETATLKCYPIPRHDTVYWYQQGPGQDPQFLISFYEKMQSDKGSIPDRFSAQQFSDYHSELNMSSLELGDSALYFCASSTRGGNQPQHFGDGTRLSIL.

A note on this clonotype: A much more abundant neighbour one base away suggests this may be a read error. This CDR3 fails to terminate in the conserved phenylalanine or tryptophan, so it likely reflects a read error. The chain links TRBV27 to TRBJ2-5; 9 bases map to TRBD2. The junction had 5 bases not matched to a gene; V was cut back by 2 bases and J by 4 bases. Germline-derived CDR1 and CDR2 are MNHEY and SMNVEV (reference sequence). The CDR3 runs 15 residues. The CDR3 region is CASSLVAGVGETQYS. CDR3 nucleotide sequence: TGTGCCAGCAGTTTAGTAGCGGGAGTGGGAGAGACCCAGTACTCC.

This clonotype was counted many times. The chain is built from TRBV6-5 and TRBJ2-2, with D possibly matching TRBD1 (7 bases). This CDR3 is 16 amino acids long. The ends were cut back, 0 bases at V and 9 bases at J, with 17 bases in the middle. Germline-derived CDR1 and CDR2 are MNHEY and SVGAGI. The CDR3 DNA reads TGTGCCAGCAGTTACTCGCCTGACAGGGCGGGAAGGGAGCTGTTTTTT. Its protein product is CASSYSPDRAGRELFF.

In this sample, this clonotype turned up a few times. The rearrangement uses TRBV20-1 and TRBJ2-5, with 12 bases fitting TRBD2. The CDR3 spans 15 residues. V lost 5 bases, J lost 2 bases, and 6 bases stayed unmatched. Per the germline V gene, CDR1 is DFQATT and CDR2 is SNEGSKA (reference sequence). The CDR3 region has the DNA TGCAGTGCTCCCCGGACTAGCGGGATGCAAGAGACCCAGTACTTC. It is translated as CSAPRTSGMQETQYF.

Ten or more counts support this clonotype. V is TRBV6-1 and J is TRBJ2-7; 8 bases line up with TRBD1. V lost 5 bases and J lost 0; bases outside the gene matches: 6. Germline CDR1 is MNHNS and CDR2 is SASEGT. The length of the CDR3 is 15 residues. CDR3 region: CASSQGQGYSYEQYF. The CDR3 DNA reads as TGTGCCAGCAGTCAAGGACAGGGATACTCCTACGAGCAGTACTTC.

Comments on this clonotype: This may stem from a read error, because a much larger clone lies one nucleotide away. The chain carries TRBV7-8 and TRBJ1-4; D unclear. The CDR3 covers 14 residues. The V and J ends lost 5 bases and 7 bases respectively, with 14 bases between them. Germline V gene data show CDR1 as SGHVS and CDR2 as FQNEAQ. CDR3 in DNA: TGTGCCAGCAGCCGGTCGGGGTGTGGTGAAAAACTGTTTTTT. It is translated as CASSRSGCGEKLFF.

V usage is TRBV10-3 and J usage is TRBJ1-1; 9 bases map to TRBD1. Trimming cost V 6 bases and J 1 base; bases outside gene matches: 3. This CDR3 has 14 amino acids. CDR1 is ENHRY and CDR2 is SYGVKD in the germline V gene. Written as DNA, the CDR3 is TGTGCCATCAGAAAGGGACAGGGGAACACTGAAGCTTTCTTT. It encodes CAIRKGQGNTEAFF.

This clonotype appeared once. The chain employs TRBV19 and TRBJ2-1; the D is unclear. Trimming stripped 1 base from V and 1 base from J, with 8 bases between. Germline CDR1 reads LNHDA; CDR2 reads SQIVND (reference sequence). This CDR3 region has 15 residues. The CDR3 coding sequence is TGTGCCAGTAGTATAGGGGGTAGGTCCTACAATGAGCAGTTCTTC. The encoded protein is CASSIGGRSYNEQFF. The entire variable domain, with the rest obtained from reference TRBV19 and TRBJ2-1, is as follows: DGGITQSPKYLFRKEGQNVTLSCEQNLNHDAMYWYRQDPGQGLRLIYYSQIVNDFQKGDIAEGYSVSREKKESFPLTVTSAQKNPTAFYLCASSIGGRSYNEQFFGPGTRLTVL.

This chain connects TRBV4-1 to TRBJ1-2, with TRBD1 matching 10 bases. Germline lookup yields CDR1 MGHRA and CDR2 YSYEKL. J was trimmed by 8 bases and V by 5 bases; bases with no gene match: 5. The CDR3 sequence is 13 residues long. The CDR3 DNA reads TGCGCCAGCAGCGGGGGACAGGGGCGAGGCTACACCTTC. It codes for CASSGGQGRGYTF.

The table lists this clonotype with many counts. The rearrangement links TRBV7-8 to TRBJ1-1; maybe TRBD1 (6 bases). Germline loops: CDR1 SGHVS, CDR2 FQNEAQ. The CDR3 length is 13 residues. V dropped 10 bases and J dropped 0 bases, with 12 bases sitting between them. CDR3 residues: CATQTGVNTEAFF. CDR3 sequence (DNA): TGTGCCACCCAGACAGGAGTGAACACTGAAGCTTTCTTT.

This clonotype was counted many times. The gene calls are TRBV7-2 and TRBJ2-7, with TRBD1 as a possible D gene (6 bases). V was shortened by 1 base and J by 6 bases, with 10 bases between the two germline ends. CDR1 is SGHTA and CDR2 is FQGNSA in the germline V gene. The CDR3 sequence is 13 residues long. The CDR3 nucleotides are TGTGCCAGCAGCTTAGTAGGGGGAATCGAGCAGTACTTC. It encodes CASSLVGGIEQYF.

This clonotype was counted only a few times. The chain recombines TRBV20-1 with TRBJ2-1; D call uncertain. V was cut by 0 bases and J by 3 bases, with 12 bases left in between. The V gene's germline CDR1 is DFQATT and CDR2 SNEGSKA (reference sequence). The CDR3 has 15 amino acids. This CDR3 reads CSARDKRHFYNEQFF. The CDR3 bases are TGCAGTGCTAGAGATAAGAGACACTTCTACAATGAGCAGTTCTTC.

This clonotype was detected only a few times. The gene calls are TRBV4-1 and TRBJ2-2, with 10 bases matching TRBD2. The length of the CDR3 is 17 residues. Unmatched junction bases numbered 10, after V lost 3 bases and J lost 6 bases. Germline values: CDR1 MGHRA, CDR2 YSYEKL. The CDR3 reads CASSQETSGWGAGELFF. As DNA, the CDR3 is TGCGCCAGCAGCCAGGAGACTAGCGGGTGGGGGGCCGGGGAGCTGTTTTTT.

This clonotype was found many times. The rearrangement uses TRBV30 and TRBJ1-2; TRBD1 is a possible D gene (6 bases). Germline CDR1 and CDR2: GTSNPN and SVGIG (reference sequence). V lost 5 bases to trimming and J lost 3 bases, with 10 bases between them. This CDR3 is built from 12 residues. CDR3: CAWLQGYYGYTF. CDR3 nucleotides: TGTGCCTGGCTACAGGGCTACTATGGCTACACCTTC.

This clonotype was detected ten times or more. This sequence joins TRBV11-2 and TRBJ2-5; D is unresolved. Germline V lookup: CDR1 SGHAT, CDR2 FQNNGV. CDR3 length: 15 amino acids. V lost 3 bases and J 2 bases, leaving 13 bases between the germline ends. CDR3 residues: CASSFSPADQETQYF. The CDR3 DNA follows: TGTGCCAGCAGCTTCAGTCCCGCAGATCAAGAGACCCAGTACTTC.

The chain carries TRBV5-1 and TRBJ2-7, with D hard to call. Germline values: CDR1 SGHRS, CDR2 YFSETQ. CDR3 length: 14 residues. V dropped 1 base and J dropped 6 bases, with 14 bases sitting between them. The CDR3 loop reads CASSLPGFPPEQYF. CDR3 DNA sequence: TGCGCCAGCAGCTTGCCCGGTTTTCCACCCGAGCAGTACTTC. The entire variable domain, with the rest obtained from reference TRBV5-1 and TRBJ2-7, is as follows: KAGVTQTPRYLIKTRGQQVTLSCSPISGHRSVSWYQQTPGQGLQFLFEYFSETQRNKGNFPGRFSGRQFSNSRSEMNVSTLELGDSALYLCASSLPGFPPEQYFGPGTRLTVT.

This clonotype was found many times. The junction departs from germline at one end; a sequencing error may be responsible. The chain carries TRBV11-1 and TRBJ2-2; TRBD1 or TRBD2 may be the D gene (5 bases each). The CDR3 has 14 amino acids. Germline loops: CDR1 SGHAT, CDR2 FQDESV (reference sequence). The CDR3 region is CASTLRGDTGELFF. CDR3 nucleotide sequence: TGTGCCAGCACCTTACGAGGGGACACCGGGGAGCTGTTTTTT. The whole variable domain, filled in from reference TRBV11-1 and TRBJ2-2, reads EAEVAQSPRYKITEKSQAVAFWCDPISGHATLYWYRQILGQGPELLVQFQDESVVDDSQLPKDRFSAERLKGVDSTLKIQPAELGDSAMYLCASTLRGDTGELFFGEGSRLTVL.

As to this clonotype: The junction shows a germline mismatch at one end, possibly a read error. The V gene is TRBV2, the J gene TRBJ2-2; 7 nucleotides agree with TRBD1. CDR1 is SNHLY, CDR2 FYNNEI, per germline. The CDR3 spans 16 residues. For the CDR3, the DNA is TGTGCCACCACGGGCCTTCCGCAGGGGGACACCGGGGAGCTGCTTTTT. It is translated as CATTGLPQGDTGELLF.

This clonotype was seen a handful of times. CDR3 in amino acids: CASSLYGELFF. The CDR3 DNA follows: TGTGCCAGCAGTTTATACGGGGAGCTGTTTTTT. V is TRBV27 and J is TRBJ2-2; D gene uncertain. Trimming cost V 1 base and J 7 bases, with 1 base left between them. The CDR3 covers 11 residues. The germline V gene encodes CDR1 MNHEY and CDR2 SMNVEV (reference sequence).

This clonotype has ten or more counts. The rearrangement joins TRBV28 to TRBJ1-1, with D possibly matching TRBD1 (6 bases). Trimming removed 6 bases at V and 9 bases at J, with 14 bases between. Per the germline V gene, CDR1 is MDHEN and CDR2 is SYDVKM. This CDR3 contains 12 residues. This CDR3 reads CASRTTGKKAFF. CDR3 nucleotides: TGTGCCAGCAGGACCACAGGGAAAAAAGCTTTCTTT.

This clonotype was observed a few times. The genes are TRBV6-1 and TRBJ2-4, with D perhaps matching TRBD2 (5 bases). Per germline, CDR1 MNHNS and CDR2 SASEGT. The CDR3 length is 16 residues. Trimming removed 5 bases from V and 0 bases from J, with 14 bases in between. The CDR3 is CASSPRGELAKNIQYF. CDR3 in DNA: TGTGCCAGCAGTCCACGGGGTGAACTAGCCAAAAACATTCAGTACTTC.

This clonotype was observed many times. The V call is TRBV29-1, the J call TRBJ1-2, with TRBD1 matching 8 bases. Trimming cost V 4 bases and J 8 bases; bases outside gene matches: 12. The CDR3 has 14 residues. Germline values: CDR1 SQVTM, CDR2 ANQGSEA. Written as DNA, the CDR3 is TGCAGCGTTGGGGGACAGGAAAATACCCCGGGCTACACCTTC. It is translated as CSVGGQENTPGYTF.

The chain has TRBV28 and TRBJ2-3; 9 nucleotides match TRBD2. Trimming took 7 bases from V and 3 from J; bases not matched to a gene: 8. This CDR3 region has 15 residues. CDR1 is MDHEN and CDR2 is SYDVKM in the germline V gene. In DNA, the CDR3 is TGTGCCAGCACCCCAAGCGGGAGGATAACAGATACGCAGTATTTT. It encodes CASTPSGRITDTQYF.